The clone carrying this T cell receptor (beta chain) was detected only a few times. Its antigen is as yet unknown. The data were obtained in a study of T cells in Graves' hyperthyroidism and ophthalmopathy. The source material, RNA transcripts, was used to amplify TCR beta CDR3 regions. An initial round of RT-PCR targeting the TCR CDR3 relied on the HTBI primer set. TCRdb reprocessed the multiplex PCR reads with MiXCR, giving one entry per CDR3 protein. The table shows approximately 260,000 distinct CDR3 sequences, with 13% to 15% occurring only once. Regarding the study as a whole: Blood also showed most of the thyroid clonotypes that were expanded above 0.001.

Each diagnosis drew on symptoms, thyroxine, TRAb, thyroid ultrasound and orbital computed tomography findings. From more than 9.5 ml of fresh peripheral blood, PBMCs were isolated. The sequencing input was blood. The receptor was isolated from a woman aged 50 to 60 with Graves' hyperthyroidism that later progressed to Graves' ophthalmopathy.

The DNA for the CDR3 is TGCAGTGCTAGAGTCGGGGGAAACACCATATATTTT. Translation gives CSARVGGNTIYF. The chain uses TRBV20-1 and TRBJ1-3; D remains unclear. Trimming pared 1 base from V and 4 bases from J, leaving 5 bases between. The CDR3 is 12 amino acids. Germline CDR1 is DFQATT and CDR2 is SNEGSKA (reference sequence).